Included here is one T cell receptor beta chain sequence, with context. As yet, its antigen is unknown. The data were obtained in a study of cytomegalovirus exposure and HLA in healthy donors. The overall study: Among the approximately 410 genotyped donors, about 81% were placed in the Caucasian-associated ancestry cluster. Overall study results and limits: Immune exposure information available was restricted to CMV serostatus. Prior analysis indicated that the majority of TCR beta V segments exhibited productivity approximately 87% or approximately 30% of the time.

Germline V CDR1 and CDR2: SGHRS, YFSETQ. The CDR3 covers 17 residues. The V gene end was trimmed by 0 bases and the J gene end by 5 bases; junction bases not matched to a gene: 11. This PCR relied on a set of 60 Vbeta primers and 13 Jbeta primers. TCRdb's table, derived via immunoSEQ multiplex PCR, lists solely in-frame clones and lacks some. The repertoire consists of 99,000 or so clones, with around four fifths occurring once and the leading ten covering approximately 3.7%. The receptor's source is a female donor in good health and CMV-seropositive. The chain employs TRBV5-1 and TRBJ2-3, with 8 nucleotides matching TRBD2. The source material was PBMCs. CDR3 protein: CASSLVLRGEDKDTQYF. The CDR3 DNA reads as TGCGCCAGCAGCTTGGTTCTGCGGGGGGAGGATAAAGATACGCAGTATTTT.